A selection of T cell receptor beta chains follows, all from one sample in a study of T cells in Graves' hyperthyroidism and ophthalmopathy. From the multiplex PCR reads, TCRdb called clonotypes with MiXCR, one entry per CDR3 protein. The sample has about 290,000 distinct CDR3 sequences, over 15% seen once; the top ten hold 33%. The sequenced material came from blood. The receptors derive from a young man with Graves' hyperthyroidism. Both conserved end residues are part of each CDR3. A D gene is named only where the DNA matches it firmly. A row's size may be missing; if present it is once, few, many or a size class.

D gene,J gene,clone size,V gene,CDR3 protein,CDR3 DNA
NA,TRBJ2-3,NA,TRBV27,CASSLVGGTYTDTQYF,TGTGCCAGCAGTTTGGTGGGCGGGACTTACACAGATACGCAGTATTTT
TRBD2,TRBJ2-3,many,TRBV6-2/TRBV6-3,CASRDGTSGVSTDTQYF,TGTGCCAGCAGGGACGGGACTAGCGGGGTTAGCACAGATACGCAGTATTTT
TRBD1,TRBJ1-1,few,TRBV19,CASITGGNTEAFF,TGTGCCAGTATTACAGGGGGGAACACTGAAGCTTTCTTT
NA,TRBJ2-2,NA,TRBV5-4,CASSSQAANTGELFF,TGTGCCAGCAGCTCCCAGGCAGCGAACACCGGGGAGCTGTTTTTT
TRBD2,TRBJ2-4,NA,TRBV20-1,CSAPGTSGTASQNIQYF,TGCAGTGCTCCAGGGACTAGCGGGACCGCCTCCCAAAACATTCAGTACTTC
NA,TRBJ2-1,many,TRBV6-1,CASSEGVWMSEGNEQFF,TGTGCCAGCAGTGAAGGGGTTTGGATGTCTGAGGGAAATGAGCAGTTCTTC
NA,TRBJ1-2,many,TRBV12-3/TRBV12-4,CASSGLDYGYTF,TGTGCCAGCAGTGGGTTAGACTATGGCTACACCTTC
TRBD2,TRBJ2-1,NA,TRBV24-1,CATSDPTSGGTYNEQFF,TGTGCCACCAGTGATCCGACTAGCGGGGGGACCTACAATGAGCAGTTCTTC
NA,TRBJ2-7,few,TRBV19,CASRGDGGHEQYF,TGTGCCAGTAGAGGGGACGGGGGCCACGAGCAGTACTTC
TRBD2,TRBJ2-3,NA,TRBV11-3,CASSPGTSSPGTQYF,TGTGCCAGCAGCCCCGGGACTAGCAGTCCAGGTACGCAGTATTTT
NA,TRBJ1-2,many,TRBV7-9,CASSPGSANYGYTF,TGTGCCAGCAGCCCCGGTTCAGCTAACTATGGCTACACCTTC
TRBD1,TRBJ1-5,NA,TRBV19,CASGGTAGQPQHF,TGTGCCAGTGGCGGGACAGCCGGTCAGCCCCAGCATTTT
NA,TRBJ1-2,few,TRBV9,CASSVDTDSGYGYTF,TGTGCCAGCAGCGTAGATACGGACAGTGGCTATGGCTACACCTTC
TRBD1,TRBJ1-6,many,TRBV7-2,CASSSQGASSPLHF,TGTGCCAGCAGCAGCCAGGGGGCAAGTTCACCCCTCCACTTT
TRBD1,TRBJ2-4,NA,TRBV6-2/TRBV6-3,CASSFRDRNIQYF,TGTGCCAGCAGTTTTCGGGACAGAAACATTCAGTACTTC
NA,TRBJ2-1,many,TRBV18,CASSPRGDSYNEQFF,TGTGCCAGCTCACCACGGGGGGACTCCTACAATGAGCAGTTCTTC
NA,TRBJ1-1,many,TRBV20-1,CTPDPGRGTEAFF,TGCACTCCTGACCCCGGTCGGGGGACTGAAGCTTTCTTT
NA,TRBJ2-7,NA,TRBV6-1,CASSDPNRVRFSYEQYF,TGTGCCAGCAGTGACCCGAACAGGGTACGGTTCTCCTACGAGCAGTACTTC
NA,TRBJ2-1,few,TRBV20-1,CSASLATNNEQFF,TGCAGTGCTAGCTTAGCGACAAACAATGAGCAGTTCTTC
NA,TRBJ2-5,few,TRBV5-1,CASSFGTDQETQYF,TGCGCCAGCAGCTTTGGTACAGATCAAGAGACCCAGTACTTC
TRBD1,TRBJ1-2,few,TRBV12-3/TRBV12-4,CASSLGRWDRVYGYTF,TGTGCCAGCAGTTTAGGTCGGTGGGACAGAGTCTATGGCTACACCTTC
NA,TRBJ1-2,many,TRBV27,CASSLVPQGIYGYTF,TGTGCCAGCAGTTTAGTCCCCCAGGGTATCTATGGCTACACCTTC
TRBD1,TRBJ2-1,NA,TRBV2,CASSESRTGANEQFF,TGCGCCAGCAGTGAGTCCCGGACAGGGGCCAATGAGCAGTTCTTC
NA,TRBJ1-1,many,TRBV5-1,CASSLYDSNTEAFF,TGCGCCAGCAGCTTGTATGACAGTAACACTGAAGCTTTCTTT
TRBD2,TRBJ2-1,many,TRBV5-1,CASSARAGAYNEQFF,TGCGCCAGCAGCGCCCGAGCGGGAGCATACAATGAGCAGTTCTTC
TRBD2,TRBJ2-3,few,TRBV7-9,CASSRLAGGGADTQYF,TGTGCCAGCAGCAGACTAGCGGGAGGAGGAGCAGATACGCAGTATTTT
NA,TRBJ2-6,few,TRBV4-1,CASSQTPGRSGANVLTF,TGCGCCAGCAGCCAAACCCCGGGGCGCTCTGGGGCCAACGTCCTGACTTTC
TRBD1,TRBJ2-7,many,TRBV28,CASSFRDRGSGEQYF,TGTGCCAGCAGTTTTCGGGACAGGGGGTCAGGCGAGCAGTACTTC
TRBD2,TRBJ2-3,many,TRBV5-1,CASSTRLAGDTQYF,TGCGCCAGCAGCACGCGACTAGCGGGAGATACGCAGTATTTT
NA,TRBJ1-1,NA,TRBV7-9,CASSQSFAGNTEAFF,TGTGCCAGCAGCCAATCTTTCGCTGGGAACACTGAAGCTTTCTTT
NA,TRBJ2-5,many,TRBV18,CASSPPVTWEETQYF,TGTGCCAGCTCACCACCGGTGACATGGGAAGAGACCCAGTACTTC
TRBD1,TRBJ1-2,few,TRBV29-1,CSARPGQLYGGYTF,TGCAGCGCCAGACCGGGACAGCTTTACGGAGGCTACACCTTC
NA,TRBJ1-5,many,TRBV11-2,CASSLDAHQPQHF,TGTGCCAGCAGCTTAGATGCTCATCAGCCCCAGCATTTT
TRBD2,TRBJ2-1,many,TRBV28,CASSLPGLAHDEQFF,TGTGCCAGCAGTCTTCCGGGACTAGCGCACGATGAGCAGTTCTTC
TRBD2,TRBJ2-1,NA,TRBV28,CASSAPRLAGDHEQFF,TGTGCCAGCAGTGCCCCCCGACTAGCGGGAGACCATGAGCAGTTCTTC
NA,TRBJ1-2,NA,TRBV6-1,CASSDWAPSHYTF,TGTGCCAGCAGTGATTGGGCCCCCTCCCACTACACCTTC
TRBD2,TRBJ2-1,many,TRBV2,CASNILAGGANEQFF,TGTGCCAGCAACATACTAGCGGGAGGGGCCAATGAGCAGTTCTTC
NA,TRBJ1-1,NA,TRBV10-3,CAISESVGSGSEAFF,TGTGCCATCAGTGAGTCTGTTGGGTCAGGGTCTGAAGCTTTCTTT
TRBD2,TRBJ2-7,many,TRBV20-1,CSARALAGGLDEQYF,TGCAGTGCTAGAGCGTTAGCGGGAGGGTTAGACGAGCAGTACTTC
NA,TRBJ2-7,many,TRBV30,CAWAPGQMLYEQYF,TGTGCCTGGGCCCCCGGACAGATGTTGTACGAGCAGTACTTC
NA,TRBJ1-1,NA,TRBV15,CATSRGTENTEAFF,TGTGCCACCAGCAGAGGAACAGAGAACACTGAAGCTTTCTTT
NA,TRBJ2-1,many,TRBV20-1,CSGPGGASGYNEQFF,TGCAGTGGACCAGGGGGGGCTAGCGGTTACAATGAGCAGTTCTTC
NA,TRBJ2-1,many,TRBV11-2,CASSFNKGAYNEQFF,TGTGCCAGCAGCTTCAATAAGGGGGCCTACAATGAGCAGTTCTTC
NA,TRBJ2-1,many,TRBV2,CASRSSGRGEQFF,TGTGCCAGCAGAAGTTCGGGGCGCGGTGAGCAGTTCTTC
NA,TRBJ1-5,NA,TRBV19,CASNRDIGSFRNQPQHF,TGTGCCAGTAACCGGGACATCGGAAGTTTCCGCAATCAGCCCCAGCATTTT
TRBD2,TRBJ2-3,few,TRBV19,CASSSPGLAETDTQYF,TGTGCCAGTAGTAGTCCTGGACTAGCGGAGACAGATACGCAGTATTTT
TRBD1,TRBJ1-2,many,TRBV7-9,CASIGEGAGGYTF,TGTGCCAGCATCGGTGAGGGGGCAGGCGGCTACACCTTC
NA,TRBJ1-2,many,TRBV6-1,CATHLGGYTF,TGTGCCACCCATCTGGGGGGCTACACCTTC
TRBD2,TRBJ2-1,NA,TRBV14,CASSQKTGLAGVFSEQFF,TGTGCCAGCAGCCAAAAAACAGGACTAGCGGGAGTTTTTAGTGAGCAGTTCTTC
NA,TRBJ1-1,few,TRBV5-1,CASSLVARVPDTEAFF,TGCGCCAGCAGCTTGGTCGCGAGGGTTCCGGACACTGAAGCTTTCTTT
NA,TRBJ2-5,few,TRBV5-5,CASSLADETQYF,TGTGCCAGCAGCTTGGCCGATGAGACCCAGTACTTC
TRBD2,TRBJ2-1,many,TRBV6-1,CASSEKSGSMDEQFF,TGTGCCAGCAGTGAAAAAAGCGGGAGTATGGATGAGCAGTTCTTC
NA,TRBJ2-5,few,TRBV5-6,CASSLAREIARQETQYF,TGTGCCAGCAGCTTGGCCCGTGAGATAGCCCGTCAAGAGACCCAGTACTTC
TRBD1,TRBJ2-1,NA,TRBV30,CAWSLGDRANEQFF,TGTGCCTGGAGTCTGGGTGACAGGGCGAATGAGCAGTTCTTC
TRBD1,TRBJ2-1,many,TRBV18,CASSPPGEGAGNEQFF,TGTGCCAGCTCACCACCGGGAGAGGGGGCAGGCAATGAGCAGTTCTTC
TRBD2,TRBJ2-5,NA,TRBV28,CASLGTSGSWETQYF,TGTGCCAGCCTAGGGACTAGCGGGAGTTGGGAGACCCAGTACTTC
TRBD2,TRBJ2-3,many,TRBV7-2,CASSSTSGSPISDTQYF,TGTGCCAGCAGCTCGACTAGCGGGAGTCCCATCTCAGATACGCAGTATTTT